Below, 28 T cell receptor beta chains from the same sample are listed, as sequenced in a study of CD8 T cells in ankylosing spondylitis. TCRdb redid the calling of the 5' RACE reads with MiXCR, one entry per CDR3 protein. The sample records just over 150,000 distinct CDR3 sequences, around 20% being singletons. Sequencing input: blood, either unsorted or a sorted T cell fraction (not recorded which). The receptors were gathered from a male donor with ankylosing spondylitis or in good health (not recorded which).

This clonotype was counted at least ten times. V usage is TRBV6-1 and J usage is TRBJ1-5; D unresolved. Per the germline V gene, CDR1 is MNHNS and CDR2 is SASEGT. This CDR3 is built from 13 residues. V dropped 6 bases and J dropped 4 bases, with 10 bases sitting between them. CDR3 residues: CASSRTVNQPQHF. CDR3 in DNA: TGTGCCAGCAGCCGAACGGTTAATCAGCCCCAGCATTTT.

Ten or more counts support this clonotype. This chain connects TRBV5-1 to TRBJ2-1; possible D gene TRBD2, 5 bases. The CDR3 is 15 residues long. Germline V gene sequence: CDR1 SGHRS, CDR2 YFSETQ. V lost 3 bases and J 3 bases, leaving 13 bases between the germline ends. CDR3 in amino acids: CASSSRTQFYNEQFF. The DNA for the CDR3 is TGCGCCAGCAGCTCCCGGACTCAATTCTACAATGAGCAGTTCTTC.

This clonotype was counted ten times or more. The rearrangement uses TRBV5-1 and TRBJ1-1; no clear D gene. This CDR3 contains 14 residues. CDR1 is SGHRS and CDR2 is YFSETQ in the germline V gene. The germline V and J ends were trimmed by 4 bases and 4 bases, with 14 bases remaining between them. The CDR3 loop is CASSPTGLSTEAFF. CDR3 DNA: TGCGCCAGCAGCCCCACCGGCCTGAGCACTGAAGCTTTCTTT.

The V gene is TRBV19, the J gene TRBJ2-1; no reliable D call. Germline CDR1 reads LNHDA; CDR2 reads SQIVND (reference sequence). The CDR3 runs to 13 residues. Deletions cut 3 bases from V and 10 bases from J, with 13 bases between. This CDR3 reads CASSISRKDEQFF. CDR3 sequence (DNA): TGTGCCAGTAGTATCTCCCGGAAGGACGAGCAGTTCTTC.

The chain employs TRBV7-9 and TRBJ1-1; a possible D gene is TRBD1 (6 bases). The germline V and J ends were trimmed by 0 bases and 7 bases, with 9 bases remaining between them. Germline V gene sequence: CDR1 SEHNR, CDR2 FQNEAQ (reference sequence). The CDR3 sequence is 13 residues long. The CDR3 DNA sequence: TGTGCCAGCAGCTTAGCAGACAGGATTGAAGCTTTCTTT. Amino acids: CASSLADRIEAFF.

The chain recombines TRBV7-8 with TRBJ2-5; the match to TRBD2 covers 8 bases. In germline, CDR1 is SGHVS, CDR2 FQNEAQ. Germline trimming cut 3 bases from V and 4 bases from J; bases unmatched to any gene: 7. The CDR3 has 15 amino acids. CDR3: CASSFRLLAGETQYF. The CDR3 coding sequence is TGTGCCAGCAGCTTTCGGCTTCTAGCGGGAGAGACCCAGTACTTC.

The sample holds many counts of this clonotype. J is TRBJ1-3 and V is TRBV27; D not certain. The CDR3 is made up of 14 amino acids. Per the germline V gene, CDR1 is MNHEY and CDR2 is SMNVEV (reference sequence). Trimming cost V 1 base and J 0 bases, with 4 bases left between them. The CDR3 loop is CASSLWGSGNTIYF. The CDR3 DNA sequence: TGTGCCAGCAGTTTATGGGGCTCTGGAAACACCATATATTTT.

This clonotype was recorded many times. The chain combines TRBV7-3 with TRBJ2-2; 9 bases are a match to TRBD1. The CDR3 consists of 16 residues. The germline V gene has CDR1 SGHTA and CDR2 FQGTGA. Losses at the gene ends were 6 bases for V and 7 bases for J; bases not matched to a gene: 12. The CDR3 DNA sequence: TGTGCCAGCAGTCGAGGACAGGGGCCTTTAAGCGGGGAGCTGTTTTTT. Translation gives CASSRGQGPLSGELFF.

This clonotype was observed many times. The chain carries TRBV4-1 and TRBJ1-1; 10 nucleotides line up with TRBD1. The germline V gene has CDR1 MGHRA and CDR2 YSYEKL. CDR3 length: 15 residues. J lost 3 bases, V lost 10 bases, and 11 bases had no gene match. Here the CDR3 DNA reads TGCGCCACCTCGGACAGGGGGTCTGCCGACACTGAAGCTTTCTTT. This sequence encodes CATSDRGSADTEAFF.

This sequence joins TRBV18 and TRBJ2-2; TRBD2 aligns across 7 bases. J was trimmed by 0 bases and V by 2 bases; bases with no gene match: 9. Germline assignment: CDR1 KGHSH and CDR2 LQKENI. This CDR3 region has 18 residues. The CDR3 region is CASSPSSAGVPNTGELFF. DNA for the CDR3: TGTGCCAGCTCACCAAGTTCGGCGGGAGTTCCGAACACCGGGGAGCTGTTTTTT.

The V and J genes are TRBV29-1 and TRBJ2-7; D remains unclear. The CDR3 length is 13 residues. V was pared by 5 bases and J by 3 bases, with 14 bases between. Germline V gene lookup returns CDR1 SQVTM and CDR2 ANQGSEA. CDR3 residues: CSVSLGMDYEQYF. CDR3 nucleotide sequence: TGCAGCGTTAGTTTAGGGATGGACTACGAGCAGTACTTC.

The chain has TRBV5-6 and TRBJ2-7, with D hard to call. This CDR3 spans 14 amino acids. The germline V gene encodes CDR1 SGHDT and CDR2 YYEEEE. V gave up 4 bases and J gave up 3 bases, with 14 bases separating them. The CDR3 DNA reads TGTGCCAGCAGCCTTGGCCCGACGGGCTACGAGCAGTACTTC. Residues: CASSLGPTGYEQYF.

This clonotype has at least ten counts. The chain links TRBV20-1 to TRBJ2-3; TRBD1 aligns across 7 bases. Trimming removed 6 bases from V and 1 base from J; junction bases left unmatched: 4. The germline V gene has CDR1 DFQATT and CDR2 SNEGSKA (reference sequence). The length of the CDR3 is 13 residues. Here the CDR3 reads CSAGGQGTDTQYF. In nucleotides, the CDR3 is TGCAGTGCGGGCGGACAGGGCACAGATACGCAGTATTTT.

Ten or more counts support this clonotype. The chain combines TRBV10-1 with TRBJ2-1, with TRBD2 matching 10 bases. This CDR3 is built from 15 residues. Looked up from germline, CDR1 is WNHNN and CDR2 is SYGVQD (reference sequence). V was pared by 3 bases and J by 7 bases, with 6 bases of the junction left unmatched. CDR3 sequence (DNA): TGCGCCAGCAGTGATCTGTTAGCGGGAGGAAATGAGCAGTTCTTC. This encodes CASSDLLAGGNEQFF.

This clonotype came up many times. The CDR3: CASSFPGLFGYTF. CDR3 DNA: TGTGCCAGCAGTTTCCCGGGACTGTTTGGCTACACCTTC. The chain recombines TRBV28 with TRBJ1-2, with D perhaps TRBD1 (5 bases). Germline V gives CDR1 MDHEN, CDR2 SYDVKM. This CDR3 has 13 residues. The V end lost 3 bases, the J end lost 7 bases, and 12 bases lay between the germline ends.

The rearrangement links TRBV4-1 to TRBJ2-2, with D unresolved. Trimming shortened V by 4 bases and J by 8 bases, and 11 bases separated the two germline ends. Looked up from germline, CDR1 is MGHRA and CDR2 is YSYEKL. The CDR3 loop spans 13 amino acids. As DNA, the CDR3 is TGCGCCAGCAGCCTCCCCGGTCTAGGGGAGCTGTTTTTT. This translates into CASSLPGLGELFF.

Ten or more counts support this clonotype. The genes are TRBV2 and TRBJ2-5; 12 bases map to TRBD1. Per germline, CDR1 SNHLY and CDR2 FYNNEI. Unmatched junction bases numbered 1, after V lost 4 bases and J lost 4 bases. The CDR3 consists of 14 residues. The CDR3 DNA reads TGTGCCAGCAGTGCGGGACAGGGGGCAGAGACCCAGTACTTC. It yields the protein CASSAGQGAETQYF.

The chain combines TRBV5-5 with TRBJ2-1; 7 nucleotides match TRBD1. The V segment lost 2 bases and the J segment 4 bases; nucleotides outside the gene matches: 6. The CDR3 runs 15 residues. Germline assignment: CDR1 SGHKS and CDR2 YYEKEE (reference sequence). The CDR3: CASSFDRATYNEQFF. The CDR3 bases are TGTGCCAGCAGCTTTGACAGGGCGACGTACAATGAGCAGTTCTTC.

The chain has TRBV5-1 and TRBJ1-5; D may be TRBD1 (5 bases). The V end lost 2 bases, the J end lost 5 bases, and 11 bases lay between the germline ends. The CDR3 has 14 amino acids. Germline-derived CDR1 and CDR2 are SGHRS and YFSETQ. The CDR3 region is CASSLMGGDQPQHF. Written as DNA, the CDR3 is TGCGCCAGCAGCTTAATGGGAGGGGATCAGCCCCAGCATTTT.

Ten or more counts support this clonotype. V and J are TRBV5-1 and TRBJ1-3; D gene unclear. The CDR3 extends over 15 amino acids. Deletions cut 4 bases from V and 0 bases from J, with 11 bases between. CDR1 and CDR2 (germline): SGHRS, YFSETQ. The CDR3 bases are TGCGCCAGCAGCCGCCGGGTAATCTCTGGAAACACCATATATTTT. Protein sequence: CASSRRVISGNTIYF.

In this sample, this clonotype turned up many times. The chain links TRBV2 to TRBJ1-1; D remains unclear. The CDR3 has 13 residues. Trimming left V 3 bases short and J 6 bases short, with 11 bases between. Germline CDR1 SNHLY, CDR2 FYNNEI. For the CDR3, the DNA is TGTGCCAGCAGTGAGAGGGTTTTCGCTGAAGCTTTCTTT. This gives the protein CASSERVFAEAFF.

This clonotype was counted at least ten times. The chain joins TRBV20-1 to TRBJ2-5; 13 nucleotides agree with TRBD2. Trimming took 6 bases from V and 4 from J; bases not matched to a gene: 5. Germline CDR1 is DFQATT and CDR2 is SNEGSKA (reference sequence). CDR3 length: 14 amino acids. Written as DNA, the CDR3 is TGCAGTGCCCCCGGGACTAGCGGGACAGAGACCCAGTACTTC. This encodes CSAPGTSGTETQYF.

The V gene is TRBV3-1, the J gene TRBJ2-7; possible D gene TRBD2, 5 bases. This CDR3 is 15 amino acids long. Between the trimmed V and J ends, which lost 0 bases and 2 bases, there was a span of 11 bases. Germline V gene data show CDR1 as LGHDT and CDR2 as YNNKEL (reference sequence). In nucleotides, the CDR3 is TGTGCCAGCAGCCAAGATCCCAGCGGAGCCTACGAGCAGTACTTC. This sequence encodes CASSQDPSGAYEQYF.

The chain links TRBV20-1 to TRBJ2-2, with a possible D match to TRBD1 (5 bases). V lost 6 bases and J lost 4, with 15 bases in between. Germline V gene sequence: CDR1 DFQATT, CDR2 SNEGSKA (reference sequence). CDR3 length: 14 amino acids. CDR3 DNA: TGCAGTGCCGGCAGGGCCGGTGCCACCGGGGAGCTGTTTTTT. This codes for CSAGRAGATGELFF.

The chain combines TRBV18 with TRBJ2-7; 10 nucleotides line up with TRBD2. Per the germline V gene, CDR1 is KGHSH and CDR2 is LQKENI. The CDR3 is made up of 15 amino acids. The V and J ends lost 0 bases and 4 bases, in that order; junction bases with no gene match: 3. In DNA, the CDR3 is TGTGCCAGCTCACCACCGGGACTAGCGAGATACGAGCAGTACTTC. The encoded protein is CASSPPGLARYEQYF.

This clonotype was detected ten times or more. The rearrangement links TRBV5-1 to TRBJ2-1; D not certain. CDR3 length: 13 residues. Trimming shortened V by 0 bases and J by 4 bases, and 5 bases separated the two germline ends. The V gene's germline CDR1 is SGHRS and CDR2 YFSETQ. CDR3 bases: TGCGCCAGCAGCTTGGTGGGGTACAATGAGCAGTTCTTC. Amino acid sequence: CASSLVGYNEQFF.

The CDR3 sequence: CAGRQGGSSYEQYF. As DNA, the CDR3 is TGTGCCGGGCGACAGGGAGGGAGCTCCTACGAGCAGTACTTC. The V call is TRBV2, the J call TRBJ2-7, with D perhaps being TRBD1 or TRBD2 (7 bases each). The CDR3 sequence is 14 residues long. Per the germline V gene, CDR1 is SNHLY and CDR2 is FYNNEI. V dropped 11 bases and J dropped 0 bases, with 17 bases sitting between them.

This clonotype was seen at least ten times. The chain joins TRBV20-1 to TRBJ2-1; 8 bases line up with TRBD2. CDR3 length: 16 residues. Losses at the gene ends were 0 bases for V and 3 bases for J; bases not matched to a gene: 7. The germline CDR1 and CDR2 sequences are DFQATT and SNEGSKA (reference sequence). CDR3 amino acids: CSARDRAGAIYNEQFF. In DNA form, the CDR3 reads TGCAGTGCTAGAGATCGAGCGGGAGCAATCTACAATGAGCAGTTCTTC.